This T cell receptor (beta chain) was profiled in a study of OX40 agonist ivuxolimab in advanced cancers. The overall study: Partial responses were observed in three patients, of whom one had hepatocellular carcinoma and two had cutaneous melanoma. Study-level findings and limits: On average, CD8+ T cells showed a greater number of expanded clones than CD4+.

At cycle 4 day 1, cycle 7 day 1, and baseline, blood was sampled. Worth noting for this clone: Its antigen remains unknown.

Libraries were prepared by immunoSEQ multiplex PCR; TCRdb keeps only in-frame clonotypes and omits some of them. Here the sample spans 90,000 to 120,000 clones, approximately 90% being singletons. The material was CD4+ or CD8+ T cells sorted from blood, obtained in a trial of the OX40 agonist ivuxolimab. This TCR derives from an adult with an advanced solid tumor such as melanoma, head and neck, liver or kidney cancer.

CDR3 nucleotide sequence: TGCGCCAGCAGTCACTGCCCCAGGGGGCGGTGGCAGCCCCAGCATTTT. Its protein product is CASSHCPRGRWQPQHF. The V and J genes are TRBV23-1 and TRBJ1-5; 8 bases line up with TRBD1. TRBV23-1 is designated an ORF whose function remains uncertain. Trimming removed 3 bases from V and 7 bases from J; junction bases left unmatched: 11. CDR3 size: 16 residues.